Listed below are T cell receptor beta chains from one sample, sequenced in a study of glioma-infiltrating T cells. TCRdb re-called the multiplex PCR reads through MiXCR, storing one row per CDR3 protein. The sample carries about 140,000 distinct CDR3 sequences, around 40% recorded once. Sample: glioma tissue, nonneoplastic brain tissue, or PBMCs (not recorded which). These receptors originate from a human donor with low-grade glioma or glioblastoma, undergoing nonglioma brain surgery, or in good health (not recorded which). Both conserved end residues are part of each CDR3. The order of the fields is J gene, CDR3 length, V gene, CDR3 protein.

j_call: TRBJ2-7; cdr3_length: 14; v_call: TRBV15; cdr3_aa: CATSRDQAGDEQYF
j_call: TRBJ1-1; cdr3_length: 13; v_call: TRBV7-2; cdr3_aa: CASSFNRDTEAFF
j_call: TRBJ2-3; cdr3_length: 12; v_call: TRBV24-1; cdr3_aa: CATQGETDTQYF
j_call: TRBJ2-5; cdr3_length: 13; v_call: TRBV2; cdr3_aa: CASSVHEKETQYF
j_call: TRBJ1-2; cdr3_length: 15; v_call: TRBV4-1; cdr3_aa: CASSQGQGQGYGYTF
j_call: TRBJ2-1; cdr3_length: 16; v_call: TRBV28; cdr3_aa: CASSLTGQGSYNEQFF
j_call: TRBJ2-2; cdr3_length: 14; v_call: TRBV14; cdr3_aa: CASSRAWAAGELFF
j_call: TRBJ1-2; cdr3_length: 13; v_call: TRBV19; cdr3_aa: CASSMGGDYGYTF
j_call: TRBJ2-2; cdr3_length: 14; v_call: TRBV7-9; cdr3_aa: CASTKLRDSGELFF
j_call: TRBJ1-1; cdr3_length: 14; v_call: TRBV7-2; cdr3_aa: CASSLVVSDRAAFF
j_call: TRBJ1-1; cdr3_length: 13; v_call: TRBV15; cdr3_aa: CATSRIRNTEAFF
j_call: TRBJ2-7; cdr3_length: 15; v_call: TRBV3-1; cdr3_aa: CASSQTSGSRYEQYF
j_call: TRBJ2-5; cdr3_length: 14; v_call: TRBV3-1; cdr3_aa: CASRAAGGLETQYF
j_call: TRBJ2-1; cdr3_length: 17; v_call: TRBV18; cdr3_aa: CASSRISGGADYNEQFF
j_call: TRBJ1-1; cdr3_length: 12; v_call: TRBV29-1; cdr3_aa: CSVSRLNTEAFF
j_call: TRBJ2-6; cdr3_length: 16; v_call: TRBV19; cdr3_aa: CASSFPGRSGANVLTF
j_call: TRBJ1-3; cdr3_length: 15; v_call: TRBV7-9; cdr3_aa: CASSLPGRPGNTIYF
j_call: TRBJ2-1; cdr3_length: 17; v_call: TRBV3-1; cdr3_aa: CASSQDTGGHLYNEQFF
j_call: TRBJ1-2; cdr3_length: 17; v_call: TRBV6-1; cdr3_aa: CASSESNAGVARYGYTF
j_call: TRBJ2-7; cdr3_length: 13; v_call: TRBV6-2/TRBV6-3; cdr3_aa: CASSYSRTYEQYF
j_call: TRBJ2-1; cdr3_length: 15; v_call: TRBV28; cdr3_aa: CASSFHGQGYNEQFF
j_call: TRBJ2-2; cdr3_length: 14; v_call: TRBV6-2/TRBV6-3; cdr3_aa: CASSYGGTTGELFF
j_call: TRBJ1-1; cdr3_length: 15; v_call: TRBV6-5; cdr3_aa: CASSYGMASSTEAFF
j_call: TRBJ2-3; cdr3_length: 15; v_call: TRBV20-1; cdr3_aa: CSARDASGGGDTQYF
j_call: TRBJ2-1; cdr3_length: 14; v_call: TRBV6-2/TRBV6-3; cdr3_aa: CASSLAGGPSEQFF
j_call: TRBJ2-5; cdr3_length: 15; v_call: TRBV20-1; cdr3_aa: CSAESSSYPPETQYF
j_call: TRBJ2-5; cdr3_length: 13; v_call: TRBV4-2; cdr3_aa: CASSQGQQETQYF
j_call: TRBJ1-1; cdr3_length: 14; v_call: TRBV6-2/TRBV6-3; cdr3_aa: CASSLTVENTEAFF
j_call: TRBJ2-1; cdr3_length: 15; v_call: TRBV7-2; cdr3_aa: CASSRDRELYNEQFF
j_call: TRBJ1-6; cdr3_length: 14; v_call: TRBV11-1; cdr3_aa: CASSFGGEGSPLHF
j_call: TRBJ2-5; cdr3_length: 16; v_call: TRBV25-1; cdr3_aa: CASSELAGANQETQYF
j_call: TRBJ2-1; cdr3_length: 13; v_call: TRBV20-1; cdr3_aa: CSARNDNYNEQFF
j_call: TRBJ2-1; cdr3_length: 14; v_call: TRBV6-1; cdr3_aa: CASTRGRPYNEQFF
j_call: TRBJ2-1; cdr3_length: 14; v_call: TRBV7-2; cdr3_aa: CASSLTRVDNEQFF
j_call: TRBJ2-5; cdr3_length: 16; v_call: TRBV11-1; cdr3_aa: CASSLASGGRQETQYF
j_call: TRBJ2-1; cdr3_length: 15; v_call: TRBV6-1; cdr3_aa: CASSPSGRGYNEQFF
j_call: TRBJ2-1; cdr3_length: 15; v_call: TRBV20-1; cdr3_aa: CSAFRDRVLVNEQFF
j_call: TRBJ2-1; cdr3_length: 16; v_call: TRBV7-9; cdr3_aa: CASSLWGESSYNEQFF
j_call: TRBJ2-3; cdr3_length: 16; v_call: TRBV2; cdr3_aa: CASSEARGSQMDTQYF
j_call: TRBJ2-7; cdr3_length: 16; v_call: TRBV6-1; cdr3_aa: CASSNDRVLRRGEQYF
j_call: TRBJ2-1; cdr3_length: 17; v_call: TRBV7-2; cdr3_aa: CASSLEVASGGYNKQFF
j_call: TRBJ1-1; cdr3_length: 17; v_call: TRBV6-1; cdr3_aa: CASRRRRTRRLNTEAFF
j_call: TRBJ2-1; cdr3_length: 14; v_call: TRBV11-1; cdr3_aa: CASSAPESSNEQFF